Listed below are T cell receptor beta chains from one sample, sequenced in a study of blood T cell repertoires in COVID-19. Only in-frame clones appear in the TCRdb table, and some are missing; sequencing was by immunoSEQ multiplex PCR. The sample comprises 300,000 to 400,000 clones, 88% of which are singletons, and around 4.6% rests with the top ten. The specimen was PBMCs or T cells enriched from blood (not recorded which). These TCRs come from a man aged 30 to 39 who had recovered from COVID-19. CDR3s include the opening cysteine and the closing phenylalanine or tryptophan. The D gene is left open where the match is weak. Expanded clones get a size class; other rows say once, few or many, or leave the size out.

abundance,v_gene,j_gene,d_gene,CDR3nt,CDR3aa
.,TRBV2,TRBJ1-6,TRBD1,TGTGCCAGCAGTTGGACAGGCAGCTCCTATAATTCACCCCTCCACTTT,CASSWTGSSYNSPLHF
.,TRBV19,TRBJ2-3,TRBD1,TGTGCCAGTAGTATTCGACTAACAGGGGTGGGCACAGATACGCAGTATTTT,CASSIRLTGVGTDTQYF
.,TRBV23-1,TRBJ1-6,TRBD1,TGCGCCAGCAGTCACCAGGGACAGGGTGGGGGTTCACCCCTCCACTTT,CASSHQGQGGGSPLHF
.,TRBV5-5,TRBJ2-3,TRBD2,TGTGCCAGCAGCTTGGGACTAGCGGGGGTAGATACGCAGTATTTT,CASSLGLAGVDTQYF
.,TRBV28,TRBJ2-2,TRBD2,TGTGCCAGCACCACAGCGGGGGCCGCTTGGACCGGGGAGCTGTTTTTT,CASTTAGAAWTGELFF
.,TRBV12-3/TRBV12-4,TRBJ2-7,.,TGTGCCAGCAGCCGGTTCGACGAGCAGTACTTC,CASSRFDEQYF
.,TRBV5-4,TRBJ2-3,TRBD2,TGTGCCAGCAGCCCCTTGGGGGCGGGGGGGCCGAGAGATACGCAGTATTTT,CASSPLGAGGPRDTQYF
.,TRBV5-1,TRBJ2-7,TRBD1,TGCGCCAGCAGCCCCTGGACAGGGGGCGAGCAGTACTTC,CASSPWTGGEQYF
.,TRBV28,TRBJ2-5,.,TGTGCCAGCAGCCTCCGCCGACAGTCCCGCGAGACCCAGTACTTC,CASSLRRQSRETQYF
.,TRBV29-1,TRBJ2-1,TRBD2,TGCAGCGTTGAAGGGCTCGCAGCGGGGGCATACAATGAGCAGTTCTTC,CSVEGLAAGAYNEQFF
.,TRBV5-1,TRBJ2-7,TRBD1,TGCGCCAGCAGAGGACAGGGGGCACGGGAGCAGTACTTC,CASRGQGAREQYF
.,TRBV24-1,TRBJ1-5,.,TGTGCCACCAGTACAGGAGGCAATCAGCCCCAGCATTTT,CATSTGGNQPQHF
few,TRBV3-1/TRBV3-2,TRBJ2-1,TRBD2,TGTGCCAGCAGCCCCCGGGGGGGCGTCTACAATGAGCAGTTCTTC,CASSPRGGVYNEQFF
.,TRBV7-9,TRBJ2-5,TRBD1,TGTGCCAGCAGCCCAGGGGGCGTATGGCAAGAGACCCAGTACTTC,CASSPGGVWQETQYF
.,TRBV5-6,TRBJ2-7,TRBD1,TGTGCCAGCAGCTCAGGGGGACAGGGCGACGAGCAGTACTTC,CASSSGGQGDEQYF
once,TRBV6-5,TRBJ1-1,.,TGTGCCAGCAGTACATTGGACAGCGCCCATGAAGCTTTCTTT,CASSTLDSAHEAFF
.,TRBV6-5,TRBJ2-7,.,TGTGCCAGCAGTCCGTCGGGGGTCACCTACGAGCAGTACTTC,CASSPSGVTYEQYF
.,TRBV27,TRBJ2-1,TRBD1,TGTGCCAGCAGTCCGCGGCAGGGGGAATACTTAGATACGGCAGATGAGCAGTTCTTC,CASSPRQGEYLDTADEQFF